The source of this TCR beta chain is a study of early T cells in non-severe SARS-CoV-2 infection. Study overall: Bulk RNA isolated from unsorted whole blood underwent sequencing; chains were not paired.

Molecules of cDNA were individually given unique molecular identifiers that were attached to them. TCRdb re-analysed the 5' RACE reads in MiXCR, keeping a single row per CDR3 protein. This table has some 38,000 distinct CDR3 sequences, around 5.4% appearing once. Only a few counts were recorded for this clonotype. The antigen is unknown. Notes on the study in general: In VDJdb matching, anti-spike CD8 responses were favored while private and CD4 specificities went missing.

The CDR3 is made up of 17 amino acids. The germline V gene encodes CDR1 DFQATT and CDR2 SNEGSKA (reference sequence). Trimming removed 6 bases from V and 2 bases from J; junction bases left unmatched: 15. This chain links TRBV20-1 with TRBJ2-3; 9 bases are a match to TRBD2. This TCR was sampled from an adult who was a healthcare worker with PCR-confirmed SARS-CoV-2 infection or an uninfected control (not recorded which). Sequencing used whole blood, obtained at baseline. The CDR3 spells CSAPQSGGLSFTDTQYF. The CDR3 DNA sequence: TGCAGTGCCCCACAAAGCGGGGGGCTGTCTTTCACAGATACGCAGTATTTT.